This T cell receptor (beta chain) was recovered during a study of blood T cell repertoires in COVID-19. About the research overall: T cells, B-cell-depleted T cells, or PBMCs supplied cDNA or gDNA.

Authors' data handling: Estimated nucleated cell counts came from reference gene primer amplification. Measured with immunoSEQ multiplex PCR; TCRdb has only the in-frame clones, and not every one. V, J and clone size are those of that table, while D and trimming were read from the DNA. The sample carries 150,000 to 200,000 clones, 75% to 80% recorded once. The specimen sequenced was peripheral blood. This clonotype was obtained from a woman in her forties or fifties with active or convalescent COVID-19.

The CDR3 nucleotides are TGTGCCAGCAGTTACTCGAGGTCGGGTTTCGAGACCCAGTACTTC. As protein: CASSYSRSGFETQYF. The V gene is TRBV6-2 or TRBV6-3, the J gene TRBJ2-5, with D unclear. CDR3 size: 15 residues. Germline V CDR1 and CDR2: MNHEY, SVGEGT. The ends were cut back, 0 bases at V and 5 bases at J, with 13 bases in the middle.